The rows below give T cell receptor beta chains drawn from one sample of a study of T cells in Graves' hyperthyroidism and ophthalmopathy. TCRdb ran MiXCR on the multiplex PCR reads and lists one entry per CDR3 protein. The table has hundreds of thousands of distinct CDR3 sequences, about 20% seen once. The sequencing input was blood. The receptors were gathered from a man aged 35 to 55 with Graves' ophthalmopathy. The CDR3 runs from the conserved cysteine through the conserved F or W. Each record gives: clone size, J gene, V gene, D gene, CDR3 DNA, CDR3 protein. D genes are given only for firm matches. Part of the rows lack a size; the others show once, few, many or a class for expanded clones.

clone size: many
J gene: TRBJ2-7
V gene: TRBV5-1
D gene: NA
CDR3 DNA: TGCGCCAGCAGGTATTTGGAGGGCGTAAACTACGAGCAGTACTTC
CDR3 protein: CASRYLEGVNYEQYF

clone size: many
J gene: TRBJ2-7
V gene: TRBV20-1
D gene: TRBD1
CDR3 DNA: TGCAGTGCGGAGGGACAGGGGGCTTACGAGCAGTACTTC
CDR3 protein: CSAEGQGAYEQYF

clone size: NA
J gene: TRBJ2-7
V gene: TRBV29-1
D gene: TRBD1
CDR3 DNA: TGCAGCGTTGAGAGGGGGCGCGAGGCGTACTTC
CDR3 protein: CSVERGREAYF

clone size: many
J gene: TRBJ1-1
V gene: TRBV3-1
D gene: NA
CDR3 DNA: TGTGCCAGCAGCCACGCCACGGTAGAGGGGCAAGCTTTCTTT
CDR3 protein: CASSHATVEGQAFF

clone size: NA
J gene: TRBJ2-7
V gene: TRBV5-1
D gene: TRBD1
CDR3 DNA: TGCGCCAGCAGATCCGACAGGGGCAACGAGCAGTACTTC
CDR3 protein: CASRSDRGNEQYF

clone size: NA
J gene: TRBJ2-1
V gene: TRBV29-1
D gene: NA
CDR3 DNA: TGCAGCGTTGAGGAACCGGGGGTTAGCTCCTACAATGAGCAGTTCTTC
CDR3 protein: CSVEEPGVSSYNEQFF

clone size: NA
J gene: TRBJ1-2
V gene: TRBV28
D gene: TRBD1
CDR3 DNA: TGTGCCAGCAGTTCAGGGGGCCTTTATGGCTACACCTTC
CDR3 protein: CASSSGGLYGYTF

clone size: few
J gene: TRBJ2-2
V gene: TRBV2
D gene: NA
CDR3 DNA: TGTGCCAGCAGTGTAGGGGGGTTGAGCACCGGGGAGCTGTTTTTT
CDR3 protein: CASSVGGLSTGELFF

clone size: few
J gene: TRBJ1-1
V gene: TRBV20-1
D gene: NA
CDR3 DNA: TGCAGTGCTAGGGGGACTGGGAACACTGAAGCTTTCTTT
CDR3 protein: CSARGTGNTEAFF

clone size: many
J gene: TRBJ1-5
V gene: TRBV19
D gene: NA
CDR3 DNA: TGTGCCAGTAGTGTCAGGACAAATCAGCCCCAGCATTTT
CDR3 protein: CASSVRTNQPQHF

clone size: few
J gene: TRBJ2-7
V gene: TRBV5-5
D gene: NA
CDR3 DNA: TGTGCCAGCAGCGGGGGGGCAAGCTCCTACGAGCAGTACTTC
CDR3 protein: CASSGGASSYEQYF

clone size: few
J gene: TRBJ2-7
V gene: TRBV12-3/TRBV12-4
D gene: NA
CDR3 DNA: TGTGCCAGCGGAGTAGACCCCTCCTCCTACGAGCAGTACTTC
CDR3 protein: CASGVDPSSYEQYF

clone size: NA
J gene: TRBJ1-1
V gene: TRBV10-3
D gene: TRBD1
CDR3 DNA: TGTGCCATCAGTGAGACGGGAGGGACAGCCCATACGAATTATGCTTTCTTT
CDR3 protein: CAISETGGTAHTNYAFF

clone size: many
J gene: TRBJ2-1
V gene: TRBV11-2
D gene: TRBD2
CDR3 DNA: TGTGCCAGCAGCTGGGCTGGACTAGCGGGAAGGAATGAGCAGTTCTTC
CDR3 protein: CASSWAGLAGRNEQFF

clone size: NA
J gene: TRBJ1-2
V gene: TRBV5-1
D gene: NA
CDR3 DNA: TGCGCCAGCAGCCCGGACGGGGTCGTGGCTAACTATGGCTACACCTTC
CDR3 protein: CASSPDGVVANYGYTF

clone size: many
J gene: TRBJ2-5
V gene: TRBV12-3/TRBV12-4
D gene: NA
CDR3 DNA: TGTGCCAGCAGCCGGCCCCAAGTAGGGGATGGTCAAGAGACCCAGTACTTC
CDR3 protein: CASSRPQVGDGQETQYF

clone size: many
J gene: TRBJ2-5
V gene: TRBV28
D gene: NA
CDR3 DNA: TGTGCCAGCAGCGGCATAGGGGGGCTAGGAGAGACCCAGTACTTC
CDR3 protein: CASSGIGGLGETQYF

clone size: NA
J gene: TRBJ2-5
V gene: TRBV5-1
D gene: TRBD1
CDR3 DNA: TGCGCCAGCAAACCTGACAGGGACCAAGAGACCCAGTACTTC
CDR3 protein: CASKPDRDQETQYF

clone size: many
J gene: TRBJ1-5
V gene: TRBV5-1
D gene: NA
CDR3 DNA: TGCGCCAGCAGCTTGGATGGTAATAGCAATCAGCCCCAGCATTTT
CDR3 protein: CASSLDGNSNQPQHF

clone size: NA
J gene: TRBJ1-1
V gene: TRBV10-3
D gene: NA
CDR3 DNA: TGTGCCATCAGTTACGGGGTAGACTGGAACACTGAAGCTTTCTTT
CDR3 protein: CAISYGVDWNTEAFF

clone size: few
J gene: TRBJ1-5
V gene: TRBV30
D gene: NA
CDR3 DNA: TGTGCCTGGAGTGGGGTTCTGGGAAACCAGCCCCAGCATTTT
CDR3 protein: CAWSGVLGNQPQHF

clone size: few
J gene: TRBJ1-1
V gene: TRBV27
D gene: NA
CDR3 DNA: TGTGCCAGCAGTTTTAGTGGGGAACAGGCCAGCACTGAAGCTTTCTTT
CDR3 protein: CASSFSGEQASTEAFF

clone size: NA
J gene: TRBJ1-6
V gene: TRBV6-1
D gene: NA
CDR3 DNA: TGTGCCAGCAGTGAAGTAGGGGGGAAATCACCCCTCCACTTT
CDR3 protein: CASSEVGGKSPLHF

clone size: few
J gene: TRBJ1-2
V gene: TRBV7-9
D gene: NA
CDR3 DNA: TGTGCCAGCAGTCAACTACCCCTTTGGGCCTCACCAGGGGGCTACACCTTC
CDR3 protein: CASSQLPLWASPGGYTF

clone size: many
J gene: TRBJ2-1
V gene: TRBV27
D gene: NA
CDR3 DNA: TGTGCCACCACCTGGGGGGTTGACAATGAGCAGTTCTTC
CDR3 protein: CATTWGVDNEQFF

clone size: few
J gene: TRBJ2-7
V gene: TRBV18
D gene: TRBD2
CDR3 DNA: TGTGCCAGCTCACCCCCCGGGACTAGTCGCGAGCAGTACTTC
CDR3 protein: CASSPPGTSREQYF

clone size: NA
J gene: TRBJ1-2
V gene: TRBV20-1
D gene: TRBD1
CDR3 DNA: TGCAGTGCTACCACCGGGACAGGGGTCTATGGAGATGGCTACACCTTC
CDR3 protein: CSATTGTGVYGDGYTF

clone size: few
J gene: TRBJ1-1
V gene: TRBV7-6
D gene: NA
CDR3 DNA: TGTGCCAGCAGCTTAAGGGCCGTGGTGGGGAACACTGAAGCTTTCTTT
CDR3 protein: CASSLRAVVGNTEAFF

clone size: NA
J gene: TRBJ2-7
V gene: TRBV9
D gene: NA
CDR3 DNA: TGTGCCAGCAGCGTCTCAACGGGGGAAACCGCCTACGAGCAGTACTTC
CDR3 protein: CASSVSTGETAYEQYF

clone size: few
J gene: TRBJ2-2
V gene: TRBV9
D gene: NA
CDR3 DNA: TGTGCCAGCACTCCCCGGCTAGCAGCGAACACCGGGGAGCTGTTTTTT
CDR3 protein: CASTPRLAANTGELFF

clone size: NA
J gene: TRBJ1-1
V gene: TRBV5-1
D gene: NA
CDR3 DNA: TGCGCCAGCAGCTACCACCTGGGGAGGGCCGGCACTGAAGCTTTCTTT
CDR3 protein: CASSYHLGRAGTEAFF

clone size: few
J gene: TRBJ1-1
V gene: TRBV7-3
D gene: NA
CDR3 DNA: TGTGCCAGCAGCTTAAGGGTGCCGGGTGAAGCTTTCTTT
CDR3 protein: CASSLRVPGEAFF

clone size: few
J gene: TRBJ2-1
V gene: TRBV5-8
D gene: TRBD2
CDR3 DNA: TGTGCCAGCAGCTTCTCTAGCGGGATGACGGAGCAGTTCTTC
CDR3 protein: CASSFSSGMTEQFF

clone size: NA
J gene: TRBJ1-1
V gene: TRBV18
D gene: TRBD1
CDR3 DNA: TGTGCCAGCTCGGGGGGACAGCTAATGAACACTGAAGCTTTCTTT
CDR3 protein: CASSGGQLMNTEAFF

clone size: few
J gene: TRBJ1-5
V gene: TRBV12-3/TRBV12-4
D gene: NA
CDR3 DNA: TGTGCCAGCAGCCCACTTCTGGATAATCAGCCCCAGCATTTT
CDR3 protein: CASSPLLDNQPQHF

clone size: many
J gene: TRBJ1-2
V gene: TRBV12-3/TRBV12-4
D gene: NA
CDR3 DNA: TGTGCCAGCAGTTTATTACCTCGACCCCTCTATGGCTACACCTTC
CDR3 protein: CASSLLPRPLYGYTF

clone size: NA
J gene: TRBJ2-5
V gene: TRBV3-1
D gene: TRBD2
CDR3 DNA: TGTGCCAGCAGCCCCCAACTAGCGGAGGTGACCCAGTACTTC
CDR3 protein: CASSPQLAEVTQYF

clone size: few
J gene: TRBJ1-6
V gene: TRBV6-1
D gene: NA
CDR3 DNA: TGTGCCAGCAGTGGAAAAGGGGGTTATTCACCCCTCCACTTT
CDR3 protein: CASSGKGGYSPLHF

clone size: NA
J gene: TRBJ2-3
V gene: TRBV4-3
D gene: TRBD2
CDR3 DNA: TGCGCCAGCAGCCAAGATTGGGGCGGGAGGGCCATACCGGCCACAGATACGCAGTATTTT
CDR3 protein: CASSQDWGGRAIPATDTQYF

clone size: many
J gene: TRBJ1-5
V gene: TRBV30
D gene: NA
CDR3 DNA: TGTGCCTGGAGTCAGGGGCAGCCCCAGCATTTT
CDR3 protein: CAWSQGQPQHF

clone size: many
J gene: TRBJ2-3
V gene: TRBV18
D gene: NA
CDR3 DNA: TGTGCCAGCTCACCTGGCAGCACAGATACGCAGTATTTT
CDR3 protein: CASSPGSTDTQYF

clone size: NA
J gene: TRBJ2-2
V gene: TRBV2
D gene: NA
CDR3 DNA: TGTGCCAGCAGTTCCGTGGCCGGGGAGCTGTTTTTT
CDR3 protein: CASSSVAGELFF

clone size: many
J gene: TRBJ1-1
V gene: TRBV30
D gene: NA
CDR3 DNA: TGTGCCTGGAGAAAACAGGCGAACACTGAAGCTTTCTTT
CDR3 protein: CAWRKQANTEAFF

clone size: few
J gene: TRBJ2-7
V gene: TRBV28
D gene: TRBD1
CDR3 DNA: TGTGCCAGCAGTCCCTACCCCGGGACAGGGATCGTCGACGAGCAGTACTTC
CDR3 protein: CASSPYPGTGIVDEQYF

clone size: NA
J gene: TRBJ2-1
V gene: TRBV29-1
D gene: TRBD2
CDR3 DNA: TGCAGCGTCCTAAACGTAGCGGGGTCCTACAATGAGCAGTTCTTC
CDR3 protein: CSVLNVAGSYNEQFF

clone size: many
J gene: TRBJ1-2
V gene: TRBV9
D gene: NA
CDR3 DNA: TGTGCCAGCAGCGTTAGGAAGGGAGAGGGCTACACCTTC
CDR3 protein: CASSVRKGEGYTF

clone size: few
J gene: TRBJ1-6
V gene: TRBV12-3/TRBV12-4
D gene: TRBD1
CDR3 DNA: TGTGCCAGCAGTCCCACCGGGACAGGCAATTCACCCCTCCACTTT
CDR3 protein: CASSPTGTGNSPLHF

clone size: NA
J gene: TRBJ1-5
V gene: TRBV10-3
D gene: NA
CDR3 DNA: TGTGCCATCAGTGAGTGGGGCGAGGCCCTCTGGCCCCAGCATTTT
CDR3 protein: CAISEWGEALWPQHF

clone size: many
J gene: TRBJ1-5
V gene: TRBV28
D gene: NA
CDR3 DNA: TGTGCCAGCAGTACTCCTGTAATGTGGCAGCCCCAGCATTTT
CDR3 protein: CASSTPVMWQPQHF

clone size: few
J gene: TRBJ2-2
V gene: TRBV14
D gene: NA
CDR3 DNA: TGTGCCAGCAGCCAAGAGCCCCCCCCGTTCGGGGAGCTGTTTTTT
CDR3 protein: CASSQEPPPFGELFF